Below, 9 T cell receptor beta chains from the same sample are listed, as sequenced in a study of blood T cells in healthy people across ages. A second about 6 to 11 cycle PCR used barcoded and J-beta primers. TCRdb re-analysed the 5' RACE reads in MiXCR, keeping a single row per CDR3 protein. The data hold roughly 700,000 distinct CDR3 sequences, with 32% observed a single time. Source material: blood. These receptors were collected from a woman older than 75 in good health.

This clonotype appeared many times. This sequence joins TRBV20-1 and TRBJ2-7, with 8 bases identical to TRBD2. Trimming cost V 0 bases and J 1 base; bases outside gene matches: 2. This CDR3 comprises 14 residues. Germline CDR1 DFQATT, CDR2 SNEGSKA (reference sequence). The CDR3 DNA follows: TGCAGTGCTAGAGATACTAGCGGTTCCTACGAGCAGTACTTC. Translated: CSARDTSGSYEQYF.

The chain is built from TRBV7-9 and TRBJ2-6; the D is unclear. V lost 3 bases, J lost 0 bases, and 9 bases lay in between. Germline CDR1 and CDR2: SEHNR and FQNEAQ (reference sequence). CDR3 size: 16 residues. The CDR3 sequence is CASSFRQGSGANVLTF. Here the CDR3 DNA reads TGTGCCAGCAGCTTCCGACAAGGCTCTGGGGCCAACGTCCTGACTTTC.

This sequence joins TRBV19 and TRBJ1-1; unclear D gene. This CDR3 comprises 14 residues. Trimming took 4 bases from V and 1 from J, leaving 10 bases between them. From germline, CDR1 is LNHDA and CDR2 SQIVND (reference sequence). CDR3 bases: TGTGCCAGTAGTAACGAAAACGCGAACACTGAAGCTTTCTTT. It encodes CASSNENANTEAFF.

This clonotype has ten or more counts. This chain links TRBV3-1 with TRBJ2-1, with 10 bases that match TRBD1. CDR1 is LGHDT and CDR2 is YNNKEL in the germline V gene (reference sequence). Germline trimming cut 4 bases from V and 8 bases from J; bases unmatched to any gene: 11. The CDR3 is made up of 16 amino acids. CDR3 coding DNA: TGTGCCAGCAGCCTCCCCTACCGGGACAGGGGCCATGAGCAGTTCTTC. Protein: CASSLPYRDRGHEQFF.

The chain carries TRBV6-1 and TRBJ1-1, with TRBD1 matching over 8 bases. The trim removed 5 bases at V and 1 base at J, leaving 6 bases unmatched. Germline V lookup: CDR1 MNHNS, CDR2 SASEGT. This CDR3 is built from 15 residues. The CDR3 sequence: CASSTTGTGNTEAFF. In nucleotides, the CDR3 is TGTGCCAGCAGTACTACCGGGACAGGGAACACTGAAGCTTTCTTT.

This clonotype came up many times. Germline is not matched at one junction end, which may reflect a read error. In DNA, the CDR3 is TGTGCTAGCAGCGACAGACAGGGGGCTATCCAGTACTTC. Translation: CASSDRQGAIQYF. V and J are TRBV7-7 and TRBJ2-7; 10 nucleotides agree with TRBD1. CDR1 and CDR2 from the germline V gene are SSHAT and FNYEAQ (reference sequence). This CDR3 contains 13 residues.

In the case of this clonotype: This may be a read error, as it is one base from a much larger clone. The chain employs TRBV7-6 and TRBJ1-6, with D possibly being TRBD1 (6 bases). The CDR3 has 14 residues. From germline, CDR1 is SGHVS and CDR2 FNYEAQ. V lost 3 bases and J 8 bases, leaving 11 bases between the germline ends. CDR3 residues: CASSLDSSDSPLHF. The CDR3 DNA is TGTGCCAGCAGCTTGGACAGCTCTGATTCACCCCTCCACTTT.

This rearrangement joins TRBV30 to TRBJ2-3; possible D gene TRBD2, 5 bases. CDR3 length: 16 residues. The germline CDR1 and CDR2 sequences are GTSNPN and SVGIG (reference sequence). V lost 0 bases and J 8 bases, leaving 21 bases between the germline ends. The CDR3 region has the DNA TGTGCCTGGAGTGTATTACTAGTGGGAATAGGAGGTACGCAGTATTTT. The encoded protein is CAWSVLLVGIGGTQYF.

The V gene is TRBV20-1, the J gene TRBJ1-1, with D maybe TRBD1 (5 bases). Germline CDR1 DFQATT, CDR2 SNEGSKA (reference sequence). The ends were cut back, 6 bases at V and 6 bases at J, with 14 bases in the middle. The CDR3 covers 12 residues. For the CDR3, the DNA is TGCAGTGCCATGGGGACCCGGGCTGAAGCTTTCTTT. Residues: CSAMGTRAEAFF.